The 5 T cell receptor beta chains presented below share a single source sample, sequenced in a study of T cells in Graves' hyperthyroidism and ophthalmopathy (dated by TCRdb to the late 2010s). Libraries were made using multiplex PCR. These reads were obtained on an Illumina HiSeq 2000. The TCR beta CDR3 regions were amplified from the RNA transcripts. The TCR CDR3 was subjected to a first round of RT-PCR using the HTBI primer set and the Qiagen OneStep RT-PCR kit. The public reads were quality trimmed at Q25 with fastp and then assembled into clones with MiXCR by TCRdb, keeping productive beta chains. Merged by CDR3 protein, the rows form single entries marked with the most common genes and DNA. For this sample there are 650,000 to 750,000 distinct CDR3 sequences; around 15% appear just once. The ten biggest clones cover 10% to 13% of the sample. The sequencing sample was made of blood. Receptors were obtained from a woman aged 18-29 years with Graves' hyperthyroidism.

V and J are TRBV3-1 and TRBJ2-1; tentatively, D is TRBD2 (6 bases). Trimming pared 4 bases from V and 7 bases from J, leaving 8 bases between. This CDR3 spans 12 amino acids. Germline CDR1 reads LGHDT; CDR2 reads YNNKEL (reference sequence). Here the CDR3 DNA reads TGTGCCAGCAGCCGGACTACAAATGAGCAGTTCTTC. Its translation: CASSRTTNEQFF.

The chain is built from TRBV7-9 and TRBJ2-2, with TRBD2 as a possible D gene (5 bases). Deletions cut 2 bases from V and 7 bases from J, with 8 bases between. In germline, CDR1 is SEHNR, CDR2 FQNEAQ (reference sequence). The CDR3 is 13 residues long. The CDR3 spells CASSLPGIGELFF. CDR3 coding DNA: TGTGCCAGCAGCTTACCGGGGATCGGGGAGCTGTTTTTT.

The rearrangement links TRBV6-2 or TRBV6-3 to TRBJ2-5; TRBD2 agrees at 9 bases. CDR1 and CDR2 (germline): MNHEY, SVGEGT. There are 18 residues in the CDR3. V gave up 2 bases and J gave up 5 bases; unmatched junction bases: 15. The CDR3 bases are TGTGCCAGCAGTTACGACGGACTAGCGTTGACCCGGGCCGAGACCCAGTACTTC. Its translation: CASSYDGLALTRAETQYF.

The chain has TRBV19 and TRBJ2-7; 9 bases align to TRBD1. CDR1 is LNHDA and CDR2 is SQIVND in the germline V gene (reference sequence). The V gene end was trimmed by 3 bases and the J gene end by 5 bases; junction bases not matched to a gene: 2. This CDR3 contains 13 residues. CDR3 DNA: TGTGCCAGTAGTATCACAGGGGGCGACGAGCAGTACTTC. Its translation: CASSITGGDEQYF.

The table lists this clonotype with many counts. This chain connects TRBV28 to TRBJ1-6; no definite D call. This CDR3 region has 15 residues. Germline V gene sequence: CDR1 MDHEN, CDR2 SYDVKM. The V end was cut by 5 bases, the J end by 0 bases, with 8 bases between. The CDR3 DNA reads TGTGCCAGCAGTACCGTTCTCTCCTATAATTCACCCCTCCACTTT. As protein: CASSTVLSYNSPLHF.